This T cell receptor beta chain was captured by sequencing in a study of human T cells and chemical hapten exposure. For the study at large: Patch testing placed 0.01% DPC on the upper back, with readings at 6 days. Mainly, slight library volume differences in the pool made TCR yields vary.

TCRdb reprocessed the RACE reads with MiXCR, giving one entry per CDR3 protein. The sample lists more than 150,000 distinct CDR3 sequences; 14% were seen once. Time point denoted: patch test 1, 2 weeks after DPC sensitization. Stated treatment: therapeutic diphenylcyclopropenone sensitization with weekly scalp DPC. Note on this clonotype: The target antigen is unknown.

Germline V gene sequence: CDR1 MNHEY, CDR2 SVGAGI. Between the trimmed V and J ends, which lost 8 bases and 4 bases, there was a span of 17 bases. The CDR3 sequence is 14 residues long. Points from the study as a whole: In comparison with controls, expanded TCRs gave rise to a significantly larger number of large CDR3 similarity clusters. The number of TCRs over 1 in 1000 frequency stayed unchanged after DPC.

The TCR sequence derives from a woman under 40 with alopecia areata. Some clones in this sample may be carry-over from other donors' samples. Sequencing used whole blood, obtained in connection with sensitization to the hapten diphenylcyclopropenone (DPC). The chain uses TRBV6-5 and TRBJ1-1; possibly TRBD1 for D (6 bases). The DNA of the CDR3 is TGTGCCAGCCGAGACGGGGGGCAGGGCACTGAAGCTTTCTTT. It translates to CASRDGGQGTEAFF.